Here is one T cell receptor (beta chain) with its context. The CDR3 is made up of 15 amino acids. Germline V gene lookup returns CDR1 MDHEN and CDR2 SYDVKM. V was clipped by 1 base and J by 2 bases, with 9 bases between them. Assays captured about 10^5 TCR templates per sample. Assay: immunoSEQ multiplex PCR; the TCRdb copy retains only in-frame clones and omits some. This table has around 94,000 clones, 80% to 95% appearing once. These data come from a study of siplizumab effects on memory and regulatory T cells. The chain carries TRBV28 and TRBJ1-5; D perhaps matches TRBD1 (5 bases). The sequenced sample was CD4+ T cells sorted from blood. The TCR sequence derives from a human donor in good health. CDR3 sequence: CASSLSGARNQPQHF. As DNA, the CDR3 is TGTGCCAGCAGTTTATCCGGGGCTCGCAATCAGCCCCAGCATTTT.